This T cell receptor (beta chain) was recovered during a study of CD8+ T cells in alopecia areata. RNA extraction was followed by reverse transcription into cDNA, which acted as the sequencing template. The table came from immunoSEQ multiplex PCR; TCRdb's copy has only in-frame clones and leaves some out. The table records 150,000 to 200,000 clones, roughly 60% of them present only once. This sample's treatment: oral pan-JAK inhibitor, 5-10 mg twice daily. Punch biopsies of lesional scalp, plus peripheral blood, were taken from alopecia areata patients. There are 13 residues in the CDR3. Germline-derived CDR1 and CDR2 are SGDLS and YYNGEE. The V end was cut by 4 bases, the J end by 4 bases, with 8 bases between. Note on this clone: Its specificity is not known.

Points from the study as a whole: Lesional scalp, notably in alopecia totalis/universalis, had clonality above that of normal scalp. TCRs were shared less clearly across patients than in mice, possibly for HLA-related reasons.

The input for sequencing was CD4+ T cells sorted from blood, taken at week 24, from a patient treated with tofacitinib. The chain uses TRBV9 and TRBJ2-2; unclear D gene. This sequence originates from a human donor with alopecia areata. CDR3 in DNA: TGTGCCAGCAGCCCCAAAACCACCGGGGAGCTGTTTTTT. Translation gives CASSPKTTGELFF. Full variable domain (rest looked up from reference TRBV9 and TRBJ2-2): DSGVTQTPKHLITATGQRVTLRCSPRSGDLSVYWYQQSLDQGLQFLIQYYNGEERAKGNILERFSAQQFPDLHSELNLSSLELGDSALYFCASSPKTTGELFFGEGSRLTVL.